These T cell receptor beta chains were read from a single sample in a study of blood T cells in healthy people across ages. TCRdb independently ran MiXCR on the 5' RACE reads; one entry per CDR3 protein. The sample holds over 950,000 distinct CDR3 sequences; roughly half are singletons and the top ten take 20% to 25%. Sequencing was performed on blood. The receptor source for this set is a woman aged 60 to 75 in good health. The CDR3 runs from the conserved cysteine through the conserved F or W. D genes are given only for firm matches. Expanded clones get a size class; other rows say once, few or many, or leave the size out.

>TRBD1|TRBV4-1|TRBJ2-7|.
CASSQPDRGAYEQYF
TGCGCCAGCAGCCAGCCCGACAGGGGGGCCTACGAGCAGTACTTC
>.|TRBV7-2|TRBJ2-2|few
CASSSYTRGRAGELFF
TGTGCCAGCAGCTCCTACACCAGGGGGAGGGCCGGGGAGCTGTTTTTT
>.|TRBV4-2|TRBJ1-6|few
CASSQETLYNSPLHF
TGTGCCAGCAGCCAAGAAACGCTTTATAATTCACCCCTCCACTTT
>.|TRBV18|TRBJ2-3|.
CASSRAPGHTISDTQYF
TGTGCCAGCTCACGCGCTCCGGGACACACGATCTCGGATACGCAGTATTTT
>TRBD1|TRBV20-1|TRBJ2-7|once
CSATGQGAFYEQYF
TGCAGTGCCACAGGACAGGGGGCTTTCTACGAGCAGTACTTC
>TRBD2|TRBV12-3/TRBV12-4|TRBJ2-1|.
CASGLAGGPHNEQFF
TGTGCCAGCGGGCTAGCGGGAGGGCCCCACAATGAGCAGTTCTTC
>TRBD2|TRBV12-3/TRBV12-4|TRBJ2-1|.
CASSHSGLAGAGEQFF
TGTGCCAGCAGCCACTCGGGACTAGCGGGAGCCGGTGAGCAGTTCTTC
>TRBD2|TRBV10-3|TRBJ2-7|.
CAISPSGGTYEQYF
TGTGCCATCTCGCCTAGCGGGGGGACCTACGAGCAGTACTTC
>TRBD1|TRBV6-1|TRBJ2-7|few
CASNLGTGPYEQYF
TGTGCCAGCAACCTTGGGACAGGCCCCTACGAGCAGTACTTC
>TRBD1|TRBV7-2|TRBJ1-5|once
CASSFTGGGNQPQHF
TGTGCCAGCAGCTTTACAGGGGGCGGAAATCAGCCCCAGCATTTT
>.|TRBV5-1|TRBJ2-5|.
CASSPRGASEDNEQYF
TGCGCCAGCAGCCCTAGAGGCGCTAGCGAAGACAATGAGCAGTACTTC
>TRBD2|TRBV9|TRBJ2-1|.
CASSARLAPSNEQFF
TGTGCCAGCAGCGCGCGACTAGCGCCTAGCAATGAGCAGTTCTTC
>.|TRBV11-3|TRBJ2-5|.
CASSRGQPQETQYF
TGTGCCAGCAGCCGAGGACAGCCACAAGAGACCCAGTACTTC
>.|TRBV4-1|TRBJ2-5|.
CASSQALGETQYF
TGCGCCAGCAGCCAAGCCCTGGGGGAGACCCAGTACTTC
>.|TRBV24-1|TRBJ2-3|.
CATSRGTVIDTQYF
TGTGCCACCAGTCGAGGGACTGTTATAGATACGCAGTATTTT
>TRBD2|TRBV4-2|TRBJ2-7|.
CASSQNYGTSGLYEQYF
TGTGCCAGCAGCCAAAACTACGGGACTAGCGGGTTATACGAGCAGTACTTC
>TRBD2|TRBV5-1|TRBJ2-7|few
CASSLRSSGGAPHEQYF
TGCGCCAGCAGCTTGAGATCGTCCGGGGGGGCTCCCCACGAGCAGTACTTC
>.|TRBV18|TRBJ2-3|few
CASSAGRSGFYTDTQYF
TGTGCCAGCTCAGCTGGAAGGAGCGGGTTCTACACAGATACGCAGTATTTT
>.|TRBV5-4|TRBJ2-5|few
CASTSGLRGGEETQYF
TGTGCCAGCACCTCGGGTCTAAGGGGCGGCGAGGAGACCCAGTACTTC
>.|TRBV4-1|TRBJ2-1|once
CASSQTGRRYNEQFF
TGCGCCAGCAGCCAGACGGGACGGCGTTACAATGAGCAGTTCTTC
>.|TRBV29-1|TRBJ2-1|.
CSVTGSYNERFF
TGCAGCGTGACAGGCTCCTACAATGAGCGGTTCTTC
>TRBD2|TRBV12-3/TRBV12-4|TRBJ2-5|.
CASSPSGRAKETQYF
TGTGCCAGCAGTCCGAGCGGGAGGGCGAAAGAGACCCAGTACTTC
>TRBD1|TRBV6-2/TRBV6-3|TRBJ2-5|.
CAVRATGGQETQYF
TGTGCCGTACGAGCAACAGGGGGACAAGAGACCCAGTACTTC
>.|TRBV7-9|TRBJ1-2|.
CASSKDYARDVPNYGYTF
TGTGCCAGCAGCAAAGATTACGCTCGGGACGTACCAAACTATGGCTACACCTTC
>TRBD1|TRBV6-2/TRBV6-3|TRBJ2-1|.
CATHTRQGAGNEQFF
TGTGCCACCCATACGAGACAGGGGGCGGGAAATGAGCAGTTCTTC
>.|TRBV28|TRBJ2-7|few
CASSMQREQYF
TGTGCCAGCAGTATGCAGCGCGAGCAGTACTTC
>.|TRBV6-2/TRBV6-3|TRBJ2-7|many
CASSKAGSHEQYF
TGTGCCAGCTCCAAGGCGGGAAGTCACGAGCAGTACTTC
>.|TRBV20-1|TRBJ2-5|.
CSARDSGFGTQYF
TGCAGTGCTAGAGATTCCGGCTTTGGGACCCAGTACTTC
>TRBD2|TRBV20-1|TRBJ2-7|.
CSAEAEASGKKYEQYF
TGCAGTGCTGAGGCCGAGGCTAGCGGGAAAAAATACGAGCAGTACTTC
>TRBD2|TRBV27|TRBJ2-3|few
CASSLLPLAGGDTQYF
TGTGCCAGCAGTTTATTGCCACTAGCGGGAGGAGATACGCAGTATTTT
>TRBD1|TRBV3-1|TRBJ2-6|.
CASSLTGVQANVLTF
TGTGCCAGCAGTCTGACAGGGGTACAGGCCAACGTCCTGACTTTC
>TRBD1|TRBV12-3/TRBV12-4|TRBJ2-7|few
CASRTTGAYEQYF
TGTGCCAGCAGAACTACAGGGGCCTACGAGCAGTACTTC
>.|TRBV4-3|TRBJ2-1|few
CASSQEYGGDEQFF
TGCGCCAGCAGCCAAGAGTACGGTGGGGATGAGCAGTTCTTC
>.|TRBV20-1|TRBJ2-1|few
CSARDRLKKYNEQFF
TGCAGTGCTAGAGATAGACTAAAGAAGTACAATGAGCAGTTCTTC
>.|TRBV7-3|TRBJ2-1|.
CASSLMIGNNEQFF
TGTGCCAGCAGCTTAATGATAGGAAACAATGAGCAGTTCTTC
>TRBD2|TRBV9|TRBJ2-1|.
CASSPGGRSSYNEQFF
TGTGCCAGCAGCCCGGGGGGACGCAGCTCCTATAATGAGCAGTTCTTC
>.|TRBV30|TRBJ2-5|.
CAWSVGGFRETQYF
TGTGCCTGGAGTGTAGGGGGGTTCCGGGAGACCCAGTACTTC
>.|TRBV6-1|TRBJ2-7|.
CASRTDRAKVGGYEQYF
TGTGCCAGTCGGACAGATAGGGCCAAAGTTGGGGGGTACGAGCAGTACTTC
>.|TRBV11-2|TRBJ1-2|few
CASSFGTGNYYGYTF
.
>.|TRBV5-4|TRBJ1-1|few
CASSFRDLGTEAFF
TGTGCCAGCAGCTTCCGGGACCTGGGGACTGAAGCTTTCTTT
>.|TRBV2|TRBJ2-6|few
CASSEKTTGSGANVLTF
TGTGCCAGCAGTGAAAAGACGACCGGCTCTGGGGCCAACGTCCTGACTTTC
>.|TRBV7-2|TRBJ2-7|.
CASSLAEVLNYEQYF
TGTGCCAGCAGCTTAGCGGAGGTACTGAACTACGAGCAGTACTTC
>TRBD1|TRBV10-3|TRBJ1-1|many
CAIMAGGRNTEAFF
TGTGCCATCATGGCAGGGGGACGTAACACTGAAGCTTTCTTT
>.|TRBV7-2|TRBJ2-1|few
CASSLARDYNEQFF
TGTGCCAGCAGCTTAGCGCGGGACTACAATGAGCAGTTCTTC
>.|TRBV7-2|TRBJ2-1|.
CASSLRGEAANEQFF
TGTGCCAGCAGCTTGAGGGGAGAAGCGGCCAATGAGCAGTTCTTC
>TRBD2|TRBV6-2/TRBV6-3|TRBJ2-7|.
CASYSGTSGSYEQYF
TGTGCCAGCTATTCGGGGACTAGCGGTTCCTACGAGCAGTACTTC
>.|TRBV10-3|TRBJ2-3|few
CAISESSLRKSTDTQYF
TGTGCCATCAGTGAGTCGAGTCTGCGGAAGAGCACAGATACGCAGTATTTT
>.|TRBV7-8|TRBJ2-3|.
CASRPGRGKTDTQYF
TGTGCCAGCCGCCCCGGTCGGGGGAAAACAGATACGCAGTATTTT
>TRBD2|TRBV4-1|TRBJ2-3|.
CASTLGLDPSTDTQYF
TGCGCGTCGACCCTAGGACTAGACCCAAGCACAGATACGCAGTATTTT
>.|TRBV6-2/TRBV6-3|TRBJ2-2|.
CASRTPLGGDTGELFF
TGTGCCAGCAGAACGCCACTCGGGGGAGACACCGGGGAGCTGTTTTTT
>.|TRBV6-1|TRBJ1-2|few
CASSEMGLYGYTF
TGTGCCAGCAGTGAAATGGGGCTCTATGGCTACACCTTC
>TRBD2|TRBV5-6|TRBJ2-7|.
CASSVHPGLYSYEQYF
TGTGCCAGCAGCGTCCACCCGGGACTATACTCCTACGAGCAGTACTTC
>.|TRBV27|TRBJ1-1|.
CASSKTVGTEAFF
TGTGCCAGCAGTAAAACAGTAGGCACTGAAGCTTTCTTT
>TRBD2|TRBV29-1|TRBJ2-7|.
CSVEGLAGAYEQYF
TGCAGCGTTGAAGGTCTAGCGGGGGCTTACGAGCAGTACTTC
>TRBD2|TRBV12-3/TRBV12-4|TRBJ2-7|.
CASTTSGSQYEQYF
TGTGCCAGCACGACTAGCGGGAGCCAATACGAGCAGTACTTC